These 24 T cell receptor beta chains were all obtained from the same sample, sequenced in a study of cytomegalovirus exposure and HLA in healthy donors. Primers: 60 Vbeta forward and 13 Jbeta reverse. TCRdb keeps only in-frame clones here, not all; method: immunoSEQ multiplex PCR. The table includes about 200,000 clones, around 77% detected once. Material: PBMCs. Receptors originate from a man aged 25-45 years in good health and CMV-seronegative.

The chain couples TRBV4-1 to TRBJ1-1; TRBD1 matches 8 bases. After removal of 1 base from V and 4 bases from J, the junction contained 5 bases not matched to a gene. CDR3 length: 15 residues. Germline lookup yields CDR1 MGHRA and CDR2 YSYEKL. CDR3: CASSQGTGWSTEAFF. The CDR3 DNA reads TGCGCCAGCAGCCAAGGGACAGGGTGGAGCACTGAAGCTTTCTTT.

The chain links TRBV7-2 to TRBJ1-4; D is possibly TRBD1 (6 bases). The V gene's germline CDR1 is SGHTA and CDR2 FQGNSA. V lost 0 bases, J lost 0 bases, and 11 bases lay in between. CDR3 length: 17 amino acids. The CDR3 spells CASSLAGAAATNEKLFF. The DNA of the CDR3 is TGTGCCAGCAGCTTAGCGGGGGCAGCTGCAACTAATGAAAAACTGTTTTTT.

V is TRBV9 and J is TRBJ1-1; D is ambiguous. Trimming pared 1 base from V and 1 base from J, leaving 11 bases between. CDR1 is SGDLS, CDR2 YYNGEE, per germline. The CDR3 loop spans 15 amino acids. CDR3 sequence: CASSVTAAPNTEAFF. DNA for the CDR3: TGTGCCAGCAGCGTAACGGCGGCCCCGAACACTGAAGCTTTCTTT.

CDR3 region: CASSTSSGRGETQYF. The CDR3 region has the DNA TGTGCCAGCAGTACCTCTAGCGGGAGGGGAGAGACCCAGTACTTC. This chain links TRBV2 with TRBJ2-5, with 12 positions matching TRBD2. CDR1 is SNHLY and CDR2 is FYNNEI in the germline V gene. V lost 5 bases and J lost 4; bases outside the gene matches: 5. The CDR3 totals 15 residues.

The V gene is TRBV19, the J gene TRBJ1-5; 8 bases line up with TRBD1. There are 16 residues in the CDR3. The V and J ends lost 4 bases and 6 bases, in that order; junction bases with no gene match: 11. CDR1 is LNHDA and CDR2 is SQIVND in the germline V gene (reference sequence). CDR3 bases: TGTGCCAGTAGTAAGAAAGGGCAGGGGGCGTCTCAGCCCCAGCATTTT. Its protein product is CASSKKGQGASQPQHF.

The chain employs TRBV5-5 and TRBJ2-5, with TRBD1 matching over 10 bases. The CDR3 has 16 amino acids. The V and J ends lost 0 bases and 5 bases, in that order; junction bases with no gene match: 7. The V gene's germline CDR1 is SGHKS and CDR2 YYEKEE (reference sequence). Written as DNA, the CDR3 is TGTGCCAGCAGCTTGGGAGACAGGGGGCCGGGGGAGACCCAGTACTTC. Its translation is CASSLGDRGPGETQYF.

This chain uses TRBV2 with TRBJ2-2; D may be TRBD2 (5 bases). Trimming took 4 bases from V and 1 from J, leaving 7 bases between them. Germline CDR1 is SNHLY and CDR2 is FYNNEI. The CDR3 extends over 14 amino acids. The CDR3 DNA reads as TGTGCCAGCAGTGTCCGGGGGAACACCGGGGAGCTGTTTTTT. Its translation: CASSVRGNTGELFF.

V and J are TRBV4-1 and TRBJ2-7; maybe TRBD2 (5 bases). CDR1 and CDR2 (germline): MGHRA, YSYEKL. Trimming cost V 2 bases and J 2 bases, with 7 bases left between them. The CDR3 covers 13 residues. CDR3 residues: CASSQLATYEQYF. The CDR3 nucleotides are TGCGCCAGCAGCCAACTAGCAACCTACGAGCAGTACTTC.

The chain combines TRBV14 with TRBJ2-7, with D unresolved. Germline CDR1 and CDR2: SGHDN and FVKESK. V was pared by 1 base and J by 0 bases, with 10 bases between. The CDR3 consists of 15 residues. In DNA, the CDR3 is TGTGCCAGCAGCCAAGGAAGCGCGTACTCCTACGAGCAGTACTTC. This encodes CASSQGSAYSYEQYF.

The chain recombines TRBV4-1 with TRBJ2-7; 11 bases match TRBD2. The ends lost 3 bases at V and 4 bases at J; junction bases unmatched: 8. This CDR3 region has 16 residues. The germline gives CDR1 MGHRA, CDR2 YSYEKL. The CDR3 nucleotides are TGCGCCAGCAGCCACCCCATAGCGGGAGGGCCGTACGAGCAGTACTTC. Its protein is CASSHPIAGGPYEQYF.

This chain connects TRBV28 to TRBJ1-4, with D maybe TRBD1 (6 bases). Germline values: CDR1 MDHEN, CDR2 SYDVKM. Trimming removed 8 bases at V and 2 bases at J, with 6 bases between. The CDR3 runs 12 residues. This chain's CDR3 is CASGQTNEKLFF. CDR3 bases: TGTGCCAGCGGACAGACTAATGAAAAACTGTTTTTT.

This rearrangement joins TRBV29-1 to TRBJ2-1; D gene ambiguous. This CDR3 spans 10 amino acids. V lost 5 bases, J lost 6 bases, and 5 bases lay in between. Per germline, CDR1 SQVTM and CDR2 ANQGSEA. Here the CDR3 DNA reads TGCAGCGTTCGCAGCAATGAGCAGTTCTTC. As protein: CSVRSNEQFF.

This chain connects TRBV7-3 to TRBJ2-1, with 9 bases that match TRBD2. The CDR3 is made up of 16 amino acids. The germline V gene encodes CDR1 SGHTA and CDR2 FQGTGA. J was trimmed by 5 bases and V by 0 bases; bases with no gene match: 5. CDR3 protein: CASSLTPSGIDNEQFF. The CDR3 DNA reads TGTGCCAGCAGCTTAACCCCTAGCGGGATAGACAATGAGCAGTTCTTC. Complete variable domain (other parts from reference TRBV7-3 and TRBJ2-1): GAGVSQTPSNKVTEKGKYVELRCDPISGHTALYWYRQSLGQGPEFLIYFQGTGAADDSGLPNDRFFAVRPEGSVSTLKIQRTERGDSAVYLCASSLTPSGIDNEQFFGPGTRLTVL.

The count of this clone is one. The CDR3 region is CASSLDLLRVQETQYF. As DNA, the CDR3 is TGTGCCAGCAGCTTAGATCTACTCCGGGTTCAAGAGACCCAGTACTTC. The J gene is TRBJ2-5, the V gene TRBV7-9, with no clear D. This CDR3 spans 16 amino acids. V was trimmed by 1 base and J by 2 bases, leaving 14 bases between them. In germline, CDR1 is SEHNR, CDR2 FQNEAQ (reference sequence).

This sequence joins TRBV5-1 and TRBJ2-5, with 7 bases lining up with TRBD2. Germline loops: CDR1 SGHRS, CDR2 YFSETQ. CDR3 length equals 14 residues. V was pared by 2 bases and J by 2 bases, with 3 bases of the junction left unmatched. Written as DNA, the CDR3 is TGCGCCAGCAGCTTTGCGGGACTACAAGAGACCCAGTACTTC. This sequence encodes CASSFAGLQETQYF.

The chain has TRBV6-1 and TRBJ1-1; D is undetermined. This CDR3 has 13 residues. The germline V and J ends were trimmed by 9 bases and 7 bases, with 18 bases remaining between them. Germline loops: CDR1 MNHNS, CDR2 SASEGT. The CDR3 coding sequence is TGTGCCAGTGTGCCGGGAGGATTTTTTGAAGCTTTCTTT. This encodes CASVPGGFFEAFF.

By share, this clone ranks as medium-sized. This chain connects TRBV6-4 to TRBJ2-3; 10 nucleotides align to TRBD2. J lost 0 bases, V lost 0 bases, and 0 bases had no gene match. Germline CDR1 reads MRHNA; CDR2 reads SNTAGT. The length of the CDR3 is 16 residues. The CDR3 DNA reads as TGTGCCAGCAGTGACTCGGGACTAGCGAGCACAGATACGCAGTATTTT. This gives the protein CASSDSGLASTDTQYF.

The rearrangement joins TRBV7-9 to TRBJ1-6; a weak D match, TRBD1 (5 bases). The CDR3 spans 13 residues. Germline CDR1 reads SEHNR; CDR2 reads FQNEAQ (reference sequence). The V gene lost 6 bases and the J gene lost 10 bases, with 13 bases spanning the gap. The CDR3 DNA reads TGTGCCAGCAGTGTTAAGGACAAGTCACCCCTCCACTTT. Translating it yields CASSVKDKSPLHF.

V usage is TRBV10-3 and J usage is TRBJ2-2; no clear D. The CDR3 consists of 13 residues. Germline loops: CDR1 ENHRY, CDR2 SYGVKD. V lost 6 bases and J lost 6, with 11 bases in between. This chain's CDR3 is CAIRSVSPGELFF. CDR3 sequence (DNA): TGTGCCATCAGGAGCGTCAGCCCCGGGGAGCTGTTTTTT.

The gene calls are TRBV4-1 and TRBJ2-7; maybe TRBD1 (5 bases). Trimming took 1 base from V and 4 from J, leaving 14 bases between them. Germline CDR1 MGHRA, CDR2 YSYEKL. This CDR3 has 15 amino acids. CDR3 sequence reads: CASSQVYGRVYEQYF. For the CDR3, the DNA is TGCGCCAGCAGCCAAGTATACGGCAGGGTATACGAGCAGTACTTC.

The V gene is TRBV10-3, the J gene TRBJ1-4; 9 bases are shared with TRBD1. V shed 7 bases and J 8 bases; nucleotides not matched to a gene: 8. Germline-derived CDR1 and CDR2 are ENHRY and SYGVKD. The CDR3 loop spans 14 amino acids. The DNA for the CDR3 is TGTGCCATCAAAGGGACAGGGTCCGGAGAAAAACTGTTTTTT. It encodes CAIKGTGSGEKLFF.

CDR3 in amino acids: CATSEARGFNEKLFF. DNA of the CDR3: TGTGCCACCAGCGAAGCTAGGGGCTTTAATGAAAAACTGTTTTTT. V is TRBV15 and J is TRBJ1-4; TRBD1 might be the D (5 bases). Deletions cut 5 bases from V and 4 bases from J, with 14 bases between. Germline-derived CDR1 and CDR2 are LNHNV and YYDKDF (reference sequence). This CDR3 is built from 15 residues.

This rearrangement joins TRBV6-4 to TRBJ2-7; 12 bases match TRBD2. This CDR3 comprises 15 residues. V lost 6 bases and J lost 5; bases outside the gene matches: 8. Germline loops: CDR1 MRHNA, CDR2 SNTAGT. CDR3 residues: CASRPLSSGRDEQYF. CDR3 in DNA: TGTGCCAGCAGACCCCTTTCTAGCGGGAGGGACGAGCAGTACTTC.

The DNA for the CDR3 is TGCGCCAGCAGCAGGACAGGGGGCTTACAGCCCCAGCATTTT. Translated: CASSRTGGLQPQHF. The chain employs TRBV5-1 and TRBJ1-5, with TRBD1 matching over 11 bases. There are 14 residues in the CDR3. The germline V gene encodes CDR1 SGHRS and CDR2 YFSETQ. V shed 4 bases, J shed 7 bases, and the junction held 4 bases outside the gene matches. Supplemented by reference TRBV5-1 and TRBJ1-5, the full variable domain reads KAGVTQTPRYLIKTRGQQVTLSCSPISGHRSVSWYQQTPGQGLQFLFEYFSETQRNKGNFPGRFSGRQFSNSRSEMNVSTLELGDSALYLCASSRTGGLQPQHFGDGTRLSIL.